A single sample gave rise to the 32 T cell receptor beta chains below, sequenced in a study of T cells in Graves' hyperthyroidism and ophthalmopathy. The TCR beta CDR3 regions underwent amplification using RNA transcripts as the source. HTBI primers drove first-round RT-PCR of the TCR CDR3. A single record per CDR3 protein comes from TCRdb applying MiXCR to the multiplex PCR reads. The sample carries 700,000 to 850,000 distinct CDR3 sequences, 30% to 40% recorded once. The sequencing sample was made of blood. The receptors derive from a woman in her thirties or forties with Graves' hyperthyroidism.

V is TRBV19 and J is TRBJ1-5, with 11 positions matching TRBD1. CDR1 and CDR2 from the germline V gene are LNHDA and SQIVND (reference sequence). The CDR3 contains 15 residues. CDR3 region: CATDRGQGSNQPQHF. Written as DNA, the CDR3 is TGTGCTACGGACAGGGGGCAAGGCAGCAATCAGCCCCAGCATTTT.

Details on this clonotype: A junction end diverges from the germline sequence, so it may reflect a read error. The rearrangement uses TRBV12-3 or TRBV12-4 and TRBJ2-6, with 7 nucleotides matching TRBD2. The CDR3 loop spans 15 amino acids. Written as DNA, the CDR3 is TGTGCCAGCCGCCCCGGGGGGTCTGGGGCCAACGTCCCGACTTTC. It specifies CASRPGGSGANVPTF.

The chain has TRBV10-2 and TRBJ2-5; possibly TRBD1 for D (5 bases). The CDR3 runs 13 residues. The ends were cut back, 7 bases at V and 7 bases at J, with 16 bases in the middle. CDR1 is WSHSY and CDR2 is SAAADI in the germline V gene. The CDR3 nucleotides read TGCGCCAGCAAGGCCAGGGCCGGGTGGACCCAGTACTTC. The encoded protein is CASKARAGWTQYF.

V and J are TRBV6-2 or TRBV6-3 and TRBJ1-5, with 8 bases lining up with TRBD1. The CDR3 loop spans 17 amino acids. From germline, CDR1 is MNHEY and CDR2 SVGEGT. V lost 0 bases and J lost 5; bases outside the gene matches: 9. The CDR3 coding sequence is TGTGCCAGCAGTTACTCGTTGCAGGGGGCAGATGATCAGCCCCAGCATTTT. This gives the protein CASSYSLQGADDQPQHF.

The chain employs TRBV19 and TRBJ2-1, with D unresolved. The germline V gene encodes CDR1 LNHDA and CDR2 SQIVND (reference sequence). The CDR3 length is 15 residues. The V gene lost 6 bases and the J gene lost 2 bases, with 14 bases spanning the gap. The chain's CDR3 is CASRLVDQAYNEQFF. In nucleotides, the CDR3 is TGTGCCAGTAGGCTGGTGGACCAAGCCTACAATGAGCAGTTCTTC.

V gene TRBV29-1 combines with J gene TRBJ2-2, with D perhaps TRBD1 or TRBD2 (5 bases each). The CDR3 spans 15 residues. V dropped 3 bases and J dropped 1 base, with 12 bases sitting between them. The germline CDR1 and CDR2 sequences are SQVTM and ANQGSEA. CDR3 loop: CSVEGRGENTGELFF. The DNA for the CDR3 is TGCAGCGTTGAGGGCCGAGGGGAGAACACCGGGGAGCTGTTTTTT.

The chain links TRBV19 to TRBJ2-7; the D call may be TRBD1 or TRBD2 (5 bases each). The CDR3 is 14 amino acids. The V end was cut by 5 bases, the J end by 5 bases, with 16 bases between. Germline V gene lookup returns CDR1 LNHDA and CDR2 SQIVND (reference sequence). CDR3 coding DNA: TGTGCCAGTAGTGTCGGCAGGGACGATGACGAGCAGTACTTC. This translates into CASSVGRDDDEQYF.

In this sample, this clonotype turned up many times. V gene TRBV7-8 combines with J gene TRBJ2-5; D not resolved. The V gene's germline CDR1 is SGHVS and CDR2 FQNEAQ. V lost 4 bases, J lost 5 bases, and 11 bases lay in between. CDR3 length: 13 amino acids. This CDR3 is CASSSSRTETQYF. The CDR3 DNA reads as TGTGCCAGCAGCTCAAGTCGGACGGAGACCCAGTACTTC.

The chain carries TRBV10-1 and TRBJ2-2; D is undetermined. V lost 6 bases to trimming and J lost 3 bases, with 11 bases between them. The CDR3 sequence is 14 residues long. Germline CDR1 WNHNN, CDR2 SYGVQD (reference sequence). CDR3 nucleotide sequence: TGCGCCAGCAGCCCCCGGGCGGACACCGGGGAGCTGTTTTTT. It is translated as CASSPRADTGELFF.

In its sample, this clonotype was seen a few times. This chain uses TRBV29-1 with TRBJ1-2; D is perhaps TRBD1 (5 bases). Germline V gene lookup returns CDR1 SQVTM and CDR2 ANQGSEA. CDR3 length: 12 amino acids. V was pared by 6 bases and J by 5 bases, with 13 bases between. Written as DNA, the CDR3 is TGCAGCGTCGCTGGGACCCTATATGGCTACACCTTC. It yields the protein CSVAGTLYGYTF.

This clonotype occurred a few times. The chain carries TRBV4-3 and TRBJ1-2, with TRBD1 matching over 7 bases. V trimming: 4 bases; J trimming: 1 base; junction bases outside the gene matches: 9. Germline CDR1 is LGHNA and CDR2 is YSLEER. The CDR3 sequence is 16 residues long. CDR3 protein: CASSPTAAGGNYGYTF. CDR3 bases: TGCGCCAGCAGCCCGACCGCGGCAGGGGGTAACTATGGCTACACCTTC.

V gene TRBV6-2 or TRBV6-3 combines with J gene TRBJ1-2; D ambiguous. V was trimmed by 6 bases and J by 10 bases, leaving 15 bases between them. This CDR3 has 12 residues. In germline, CDR1 is MNHEY, CDR2 SVGEGT. CDR3 in DNA: TGTGCCAGCAGGTCGGGAAGCCAGGACTACACCTTC. It translates to CASRSGSQDYTF.

As concerns this clonotype: Possible read error: a much larger clone is one base away. J is TRBJ1-4 and V is TRBV7-9; weak D call: TRBD1 (6 bases). The V gene lost 4 bases and the J gene lost 8 bases, with 14 bases spanning the gap. The length of the CDR3 is 14 residues. Per germline, CDR1 SEHNR and CDR2 FQNEAQ (reference sequence). Written as DNA, the CDR3 is TGTGCCAGCAGCTCACGGCAGGGGATAGAAAAACTGTTTTTT. Amino acids: CASSSRQGIEKLFF. The full variable domain, completed using reference TRBV7-9 and TRBJ1-4, is DTGVSQNPRHKITKRGQNVTFRCDPISEHNRLYWYRQTLGQGPEFLTYFQNEAQLEKSRLLSDRFSAERPKGSFSTLEIQRTEQGDSAMYLCASSSRQGIEKLFFGSGTQLSVL.

This clonotype showed up just a few times. A junction boundary mismatches the germline segment, possibly from a read error. The chain recombines TRBV10-3 with TRBJ2-7; tentative D call: TRBD1 (5 bases). Looked up from germline, CDR1 is ENHRY and CDR2 is SYGVKD. The CDR3 loop spans 15 amino acids. The CDR3: CASSYGQGKGYEQYF. Written as DNA, the CDR3 is TGTGCCAGCAGTTACGGCCAGGGTAAAGGCTACGAGCAGTACTTC.

This clonotype was seen only a few times. The chain links TRBV29-1 to TRBJ1-2; D may be TRBD1 (6 bases). The CDR3 is made up of 10 amino acids. Germline values: CDR1 SQVTM, CDR2 ANQGSEA. Trimming removed 3 bases at V and 7 bases at J, with 6 bases between. The CDR3 loop is CSVDRGGYTF. DNA for the CDR3: TGCAGCGTTGACAGGGGTGGCTACACCTTC.

The chain employs TRBV14 and TRBJ1-2; 7 bases line up with TRBD1. The J segment lost 3 bases and the V segment lost 3 bases, leaving 7 bases of the junction unmatched. The CDR3 has 15 amino acids. Germline CDR1 SGHDN, CDR2 FVKESK. CDR3 region: CASSQSTGAYYGYTF. In DNA form, the CDR3 reads TGTGCCAGCAGCCAGAGCACAGGGGCTTACTATGGCTACACCTTC.

CDR3: CAIGAQGTGGDEQYF. The CDR3 nucleotides are TGTGCCATCGGTGCTCAGGGGACAGGGGGCGACGAGCAGTACTTC. V gene TRBV10-3 combines with J gene TRBJ2-7; the match to TRBD1 covers 12 bases. Germline trimming cut 8 bases from V and 5 bases from J; bases unmatched to any gene: 10. Germline CDR1 and CDR2: ENHRY and SYGVKD. This CDR3 has 15 amino acids.

This clonotype appeared many times. The V and J genes are TRBV29-1 and TRBJ2-2; D remains ambiguous. V was pared by 6 bases and J by 0 bases, with 8 bases between. This CDR3 has 13 residues. Germline V gene sequence: CDR1 SQVTM, CDR2 ANQGSEA. This CDR3 is CSVWSPNTGELFF. The CDR3, as DNA: TGCAGCGTGTGGAGCCCGAACACCGGGGAGCTGTTTTTT.

This clonotype was observed many times. The CDR3 DNA reads as TGTGCCAGTTCCGGGACGGGTGTCTCTGGGGCCAACGTCCTGACTTTC. Its protein is CASSGTGVSGANVLTF. This chain uses TRBV19 with TRBJ2-6; D could derive from TRBD1 or TRBD2 (5 bases each). The CDR3 runs 16 residues. CDR1 is LNHDA, CDR2 SQIVND, per germline (reference sequence). The V and J ends lost 8 bases and 0 bases respectively, with 14 bases between them.

This clonotype occurred many times. CDR3 DNA: TGTGCCAGCAGTGATCCCTATGGCTACACCTTC. As protein: CASSDPYGYTF. The V call is TRBV25-1, the J call TRBJ1-2; D gene ambiguous. Germline assignment: CDR1 MGHDK and CDR2 SYGVNS. The CDR3 is 11 amino acids. Deletions cut 3 bases from V and 4 bases from J, with 3 bases between.

In its sample, this clonotype was seen many times. V and J are TRBV9 and TRBJ1-6, with D perhaps matching TRBD1 (5 bases). Trimming cost V 0 bases and J 12 bases, with 10 bases left between them. The CDR3 has 13 residues. Germline values: CDR1 SGDLS, CDR2 YYNGEE. As DNA, the CDR3 is TGTGCCAGCAGCGTAGGTTCGCAGGGACCCCTCCACTTT. Translating gives CASSVGSQGPLHF.

The chain couples TRBV7-6 to TRBJ2-7; D gene ambiguous. This CDR3 has 15 amino acids. CDR1 is SGHVS and CDR2 is FNYEAQ in the germline V gene. V was cut by 1 base and J by 1 base, with 11 bases left in between. The DNA for the CDR3 is TGTGCCAGCAGCTTAGTACCTGATTGTTCCTACGAGCAGTACTTC. This gives the protein CASSLVPDCSYEQYF.

The V gene is TRBV7-9, the J gene TRBJ1-6; 7 bases are a match to TRBD1. From germline, CDR1 is SEHNR and CDR2 FQNEAQ (reference sequence). The CDR3 length is 14 residues. V shed 5 bases and J 8 bases; nucleotides not matched to a gene: 6. The DNA of the CDR3 is TGTGCCAGCAGCCTGGAGGGGGCGGATTCACCCCTCCACTTT. Residues: CASSLEGADSPLHF.

This clonotype has a count of ten or more. V usage is TRBV9 and J usage is TRBJ2-2; D may match TRBD1 or TRBD2 (6 bases each). Trimming shortened V by 1 base and J by 7 bases, and 14 bases separated the two germline ends. Germline V CDR1 and CDR2: SGDLS, YYNGEE. The CDR3 totals 15 residues. CDR3 coding DNA: TGTGCCAGCAGCGTAAGTGGGGGGCACGGCGGGGAGCTGTTTTTT. Translation: CASSVSGGHGGELFF.

The chain is built from TRBV11-1 and TRBJ1-2; the D gene is possibly TRBD1 (5 bases). The CDR3 extends over 16 amino acids. Germline CDR1 reads SGHAT; CDR2 reads FQDESV (reference sequence). Trimming took 5 bases from V and 0 from J, leaving 16 bases between them. Here the CDR3 DNA reads TGTGCCAGCAGCGGGCGGGGACGGGGAGCTAACTATGGCTACACCTTC. This codes for CASSGRGRGANYGYTF.

This clonotype has only a few counts. Germline is not matched at one junction end, which may reflect a read error. This rearrangement joins TRBV5-5 to TRBJ1-1; possible D gene TRBD1, 5 bases. Germline values: CDR1 SGHKS, CDR2 YYEKEE (reference sequence). The CDR3 sequence is 16 residues long. CDR3 sequence (DNA): TGCGCCAGCACTCGCTCGACAGAGAATTTGAACACTGAAGCTTTCTTT. Amino acid sequence: CASTRSTENLNTEAFF. The full variable domain, in which reference TRBV5-5 and TRBJ1-1 provide the parts outside the CDR3, is DAGVTQSPTHLIKTRGQQVTLRCSPISGHKSVSWYQQVLGQGPQFIFQYYEKEERGRGNFPDRFSARQFPNYSSELNVNALLLGDSALYLCASTRSTENLNTEAFFGQGTRLTVV.

This clonotype was detected only once. At one end, the junction sequence differs from germline, possibly due to a read error. The rearrangement links TRBV5-1 to TRBJ1-2, with D possibly being TRBD1 (5 bases). CDR1 and CDR2 (germline): SGHRS, YFSETQ. The CDR3 sequence is 15 residues long. The CDR3 coding sequence is TGTGCCAGCAGCTTCAACCCTCACGGGGCCTATGGCTACACCTTC. As protein: CASSFNPHGAYGYTF.

This clonotype was counted only a few times. J is TRBJ2-5 and V is TRBV6-2 or TRBV6-3; D might be TRBD2 (5 bases). The CDR3 extends over 13 amino acids. V dropped 9 bases and J dropped 2 bases, with 13 bases sitting between them. Germline loops: CDR1 MNHEY, CDR2 SVGEGT. CDR3 coding DNA: TGTGCCAGTTGCGGACTGACACAAGAGACCCAGTACTTC. It is translated as CASCGLTQETQYF.

A word on this clonotype: A read error may explain this, as a much larger clone is one base away. This chain connects TRBV7-2 to TRBJ1-1, with D possibly being TRBD1 (6 bases). This CDR3 has 14 residues. The germline CDR1 and CDR2 sequences are SGHTA and FQGNSA. The CDR3: CASSTGGQSTKAFF. CDR3 in DNA: TGTGCCAGCAGCACCGGAGGACAGTCCACTAAAGCTTTCTTT.

The chain has TRBV19 and TRBJ1-3; D unclear. CDR3 size: 13 residues. Germline CDR1 and CDR2: LNHDA and SQIVND (reference sequence). Trimming left V 10 bases short and J 0 bases short, with 10 bases between. The CDR3 DNA reads TGTGCCACCGGAGCCTTCTCTGGAAACACCATATATTTT. As protein: CATGAFSGNTIYF.

Comments on this clonotype: Germline and junction disagree at one end, which may indicate a read error. The genes are TRBV7-9 and TRBJ2-5; D assignment may be TRBD1 or TRBD2 (5 bases each). Germline V gene sequence: CDR1 SEHNR, CDR2 FQNEAQ (reference sequence). The CDR3 length is 12 residues. The CDR3 loop reads CASSFIPGPLDF. In DNA, the CDR3 is TGTGCCAGCAGCTTCATACCGGGACCCCTGGACTTC.

The chain uses TRBV20-1 and TRBJ1-5; D is ambiguous. Germline V gene lookup returns CDR1 DFQATT and CDR2 SNEGSKA (reference sequence). CDR3 length equals 14 residues. Trimming took off 0 bases at V and 6 bases at J, with 12 bases between the two ends. The CDR3 reads CSARDQRVAQPQHF. The CDR3, as DNA: TGCAGTGCTAGAGATCAGAGAGTCGCTCAGCCCCAGCATTTT.